This is a list of T cell receptor beta chains from one sample in a study of cytomegalovirus exposure and HLA in healthy donors. Sequencing used immunoSEQ multiplex PCR; TCRdb keeps in-frame clones, though not all of them. The listing records about 190,000 clones. Sequenced input: PBMCs. The receptors were sampled from a woman in her twenties or thirties in good health and CMV-seropositive. CDR3s include the opening cysteine and the closing phenylalanine or tryptophan. A D gene is named only where the DNA matches it firmly.

TRBV27	TRBJ2-6	TRBD1	TGTGCCAGCAGTTGGGACAGGCACTCTGGGGCCAACGTCCTGACTTTC	CASSWDRHSGANVLTF
TRBV6-1	TRBJ2-1	NA	TGTGCCAGCAGTGAAACGAGCTCCTACAATGAGCAGTTCTTC	CASSETSSYNEQFF
TRBV7-2	TRBJ2-7	TRBD2	TGTGCCAGCAGCTTTGACTGGACTAGCGCTGCCTACGAGCAGTACTTC	CASSFDWTSAAYEQYF
TRBV19	TRBJ2-5	NA	TGTGCCACCTCCACCCGACAGGTCCAAGAGACCCAGTACTTC	CATSTRQVQETQYF
TRBV4-2	TRBJ2-3	TRBD2	TGTGCCAGCAGCCAAGAGGCCAGTAGCGGGGGGGCAGATACGCAGTATTTT	CASSQEASSGGADTQYF
TRBV6-1	TRBJ2-7	TRBD2	TGTGCCAGCAGTAAAGGACTAGCGGGGCCTTCAAGAACCGTTTACGAGCAGTACTTC	CASSKGLAGPSRTVYEQYF
TRBV27	TRBJ2-7	TRBD1	TGTGCCAGCAGTTTAGGGACAGGGGATTTCGACGAGCAGTACTTC	CASSLGTGDFDEQYF
TRBV11-3	TRBJ1-4	NA	TGTGCCAGCAGCCGCACAGTACATGAAAAACTGTTTTTT	CASSRTVHEKLFF
TRBV13	TRBJ1-1	NA	TGTGCCAGCAGCTCCCCTTACACTGAAGCTTTCTTT	CASSSPYTEAFF
TRBV7-8	TRBJ1-6	NA	TGTGCCAGCAGAGGGGGTCCCCTCAATTCACCCCTCCACTTT	CASRGGPLNSPLHF
TRBV28	TRBJ2-7	TRBD1	TGTGCCAGCGGCCCTGGACCGGGACAGGTATACTTC	CASGPGPGQVYF
TRBV5-8	TRBJ1-5	NA	TGTGCCAGCAGCTTGGGGGGCTTTGAGCCCCAGCATTTT	CASSLGGFEPQHF
TRBV5-1	TRBJ2-5	NA	TGCGCCAGCAGCTTGGGGCATATTCAGTGGGAGACCCAGTACTTC	CASSLGHIQWETQYF
TRBV10-3	TRBJ1-2	TRBD1	TGTGCCTCACAGACAGGGACCTATGGCTACACCTTC	CASQTGTYGYTF
TRBV19	TRBJ1-1	NA	TGTGCCAGTAGTATCCCCGGTGAAAACACTGAAGCTTTCTTT	CASSIPGENTEAFF
TRBV5-1	TRBJ2-7	NA	TGCGCCAGCAGGCCCACGGGGGACTCCTACGAGCAGTACTTC	CASRPTGDSYEQYF
TRBV19	TRBJ1-2	NA	TGTGCCAGAGGGGAATACGGCTACACCTTC	CARGEYGYTF
TRBV18	TRBJ2-1	NA	TGTGCCAGCTCACCCGGTCGCGGCAGACCATTTAACAATGAGCAGTTCTTC	CASSPGRGRPFNNEQFF
TRBV6-5	TRBJ1-1	NA	TGTGCCAGCAGATCACAGGTTACGGCGAACACTGAAGCTTTCTTT	CASRSQVTANTEAFF
TRBV28	TRBJ2-5	TRBD2	TGTGCCAGCACTATCCTGGGGGGGGAGACCCAGTACTTC	CASTILGGETQYF
TRBV14	TRBJ1-1	NA	TGTGCCAGCAGCCAAGGGGGGGGTTGGTACACTGAAGCTTTCTTT	CASSQGGGWYTEAFF
TRBV12-5	TRBJ1-3	NA	TGTGCTAGTGGACAACCTCCCAGGGTGAGCGGAAACACCATATATTTT	CASGQPPRVSGNTIYF
TRBV19	TRBJ2-1	TRBD2	TGTGCCAGTAGTATAGTCACTAGCGGGAGTATGTACAATGAGCAGTTCTTC	CASSIVTSGSMYNEQFF
TRBV29-1	TRBJ2-3	TRBD2	TGCAGCGTTGATCCAGCGGGGGTGGGGGATACGCAGTATTTT	CSVDPAGVGDTQYF
TRBV6-5	TRBJ1-4	TRBD1	TGTGCCAGCACCAACGATGGGACAGGGAATGAAGAACTGTTTTTT	CASTNDGTGNEELFF
TRBV10-3	TRBJ1-2	TRBD1	TGTGCCATCAGTGAGACCTCAGGGGGTTCTTATGGCTACACCTTC	CAISETSGGSYGYTF
TRBV6-1	TRBJ2-1	TRBD2	TGTGCCAGCGCTAGCGGGCGCACCTACAATGAGCAGTTCTTC	CASASGRTYNEQFF
TRBV5-1	TRBJ2-2	NA	TGCGCCAGCAGCCTCCGGAGGTTGGCGAACACCGGGGAGCTGTTTTTT	CASSLRRLANTGELFF
TRBV10-3	TRBJ1-2	NA	TGTGCCATCAGTGGACCTAGGGAGTATGGCTACACCTTC	CAISGPREYGYTF
TRBV7-9	TRBJ1-2	NA	TGTGCCAGCAGCGGAGGACCGAACTATGGCTACACCTTC	CASSGGPNYGYTF
TRBV28	TRBJ1-1	NA	TGTGCCAGCACCTCTATAGCTCAGAATGAAGCTTTCTTT	CASTSIAQNEAFF
TRBV12-5	TRBJ2-7	NA	TGTGCTAGTGGTATAACCCTCGGACATTCCCCCTACGAGCAGTACTTC	CASGITLGHSPYEQYF
TRBV4-1	TRBJ2-7	TRBD1	TGCGCCAGCAGCCCCCAGGGGGCCGTAGGGTACGAGCAGTACTTC	CASSPQGAVGYEQYF
TRBV28	TRBJ1-5	TRBD1	TGTGCCAGCAGTTTCGGGGGACAGAGTCATAGCAATCAGCCCCAGCATTTT	CASSFGGQSHSNQPQHF
TRBV15	TRBJ2-7	NA	TGTGCCACCAGCAGGGTCACAGACCCCCCCTACGAGCAGTACTTC	CATSRVTDPPYEQYF
TRBV7-8	TRBJ1-1	TRBD1	TGTGCCAGCAGCTTAGTCCGGGACAGGGTCTCTGAAGCTTTCTTT	CASSLVRDRVSEAFF
TRBV7-8	TRBJ1-4	NA	TGTGCCAGCAGCCACGTTGACAGAATACCCAGGCGTGCTAATGAAAAACTGTTTTTT	CASSHVDRIPRRANEKLFF
TRBV7-2	TRBJ2-3	TRBD2	TGTGCCAGCAGCTTAGCGCGGCGGGGGGGGGATACGCAGTATTTT	CASSLARRGGDTQYF
TRBV27	TRBJ1-2	NA	TGTGCCAGCAGTCCACTACCAAACCGGGACACCTCTGGCTACACCTTC	CASSPLPNRDTSGYTF
TRBV11-2	TRBJ2-5	NA	TGTGCCAGCAGCTCTCGAAGAAGAGCGTACCAAGAGACCCAGTACTTC	CASSSRRRAYQETQYF
TRBV29-1	TRBJ1-2	TRBD1	TGCAGCGTTGAACGGACAGGGCGATATGGCTACACCTTC	CSVERTGRYGYTF
TRBV9	TRBJ1-1	NA	TGTGCCAGCAGCGTAGCAGGGAACACTGAAGCTTTCTTT	CASSVAGNTEAFF